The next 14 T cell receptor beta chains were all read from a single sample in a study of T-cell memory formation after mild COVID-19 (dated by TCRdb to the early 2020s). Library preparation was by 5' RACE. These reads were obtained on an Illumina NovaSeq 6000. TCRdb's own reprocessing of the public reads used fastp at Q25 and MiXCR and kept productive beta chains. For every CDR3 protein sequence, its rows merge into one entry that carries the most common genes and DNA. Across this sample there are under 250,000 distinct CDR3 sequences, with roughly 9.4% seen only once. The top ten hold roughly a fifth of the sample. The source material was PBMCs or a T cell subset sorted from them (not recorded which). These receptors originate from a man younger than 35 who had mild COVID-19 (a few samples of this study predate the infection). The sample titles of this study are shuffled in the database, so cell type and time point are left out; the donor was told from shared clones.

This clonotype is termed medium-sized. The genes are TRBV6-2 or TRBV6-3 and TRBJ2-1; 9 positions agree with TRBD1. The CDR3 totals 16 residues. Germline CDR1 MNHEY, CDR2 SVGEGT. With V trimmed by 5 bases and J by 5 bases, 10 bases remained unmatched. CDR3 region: CASSPLRDRVDNEQFF. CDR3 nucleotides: TGTGCCAGCAGTCCCCTCCGGGACAGGGTGGACAATGAGCAGTTCTTC.

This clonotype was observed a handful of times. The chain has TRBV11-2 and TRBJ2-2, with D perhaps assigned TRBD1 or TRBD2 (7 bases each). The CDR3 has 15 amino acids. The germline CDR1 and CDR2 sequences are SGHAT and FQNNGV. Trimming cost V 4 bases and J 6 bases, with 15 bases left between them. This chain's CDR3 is CASSSTTGRAGELFF. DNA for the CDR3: TGTGCCAGCAGCTCTACGACAGGGAGGGCCGGGGAGCTGTTTTTT.

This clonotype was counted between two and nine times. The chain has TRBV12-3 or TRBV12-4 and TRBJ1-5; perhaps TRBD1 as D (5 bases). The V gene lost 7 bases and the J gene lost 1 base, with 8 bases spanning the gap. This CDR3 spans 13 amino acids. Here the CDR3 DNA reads TGTGCCAGCATGGGGGGGAGCAATCAGCCCCAGCATTTT. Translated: CASMGGSNQPQHF.

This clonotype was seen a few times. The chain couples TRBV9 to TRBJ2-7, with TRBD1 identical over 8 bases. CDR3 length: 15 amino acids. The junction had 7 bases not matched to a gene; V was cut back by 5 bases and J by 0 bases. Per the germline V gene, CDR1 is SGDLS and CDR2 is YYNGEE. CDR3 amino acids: CASRSGTGRSYEQYV. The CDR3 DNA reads TGTGCCAGCAGGTCCGGGACAGGCCGCTCCTACGAGCAGTACGTC.

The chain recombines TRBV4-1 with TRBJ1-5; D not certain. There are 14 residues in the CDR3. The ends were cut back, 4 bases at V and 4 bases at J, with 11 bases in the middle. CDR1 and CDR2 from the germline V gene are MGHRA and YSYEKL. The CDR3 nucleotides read TGCGCCAGCAGCCCCCCGAGCCTAAATCAGCCCCAGCATTTT. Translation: CASSPPSLNQPQHF.

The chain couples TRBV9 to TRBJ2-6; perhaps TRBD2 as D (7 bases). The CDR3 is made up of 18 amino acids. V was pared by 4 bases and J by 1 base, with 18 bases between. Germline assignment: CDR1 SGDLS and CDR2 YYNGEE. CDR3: CASSPSGGGLSGANVLTF. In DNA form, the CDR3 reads TGTGCCAGCAGCCCCAGTGGCGGGGGCTTGTCTGGGGCCAACGTCCTGACTTTC.

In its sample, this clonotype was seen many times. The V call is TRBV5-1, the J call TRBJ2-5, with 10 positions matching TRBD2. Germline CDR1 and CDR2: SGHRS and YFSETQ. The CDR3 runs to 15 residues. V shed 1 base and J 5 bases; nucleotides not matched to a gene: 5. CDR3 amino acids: CASSLIAGGAETQYF. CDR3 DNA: TGCGCCAGCAGCTTGATAGCGGGGGGCGCGGAGACCCAGTACTTC.

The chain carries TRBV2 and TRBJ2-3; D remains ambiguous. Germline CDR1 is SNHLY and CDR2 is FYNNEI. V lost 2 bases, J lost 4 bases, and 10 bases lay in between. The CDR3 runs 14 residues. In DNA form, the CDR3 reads TGTGCCAGCAGTGAATGGCCCATCGCAGATACGCAGTATTTT. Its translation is CASSEWPIADTQYF.

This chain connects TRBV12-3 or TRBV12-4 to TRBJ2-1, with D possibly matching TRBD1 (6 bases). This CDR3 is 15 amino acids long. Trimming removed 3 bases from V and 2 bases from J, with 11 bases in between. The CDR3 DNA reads TGTGCCAGCAGTTTCCCAGGGGATCCCTACAATGAGCAGTTCTTC. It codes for CASSFPGDPYNEQFF.

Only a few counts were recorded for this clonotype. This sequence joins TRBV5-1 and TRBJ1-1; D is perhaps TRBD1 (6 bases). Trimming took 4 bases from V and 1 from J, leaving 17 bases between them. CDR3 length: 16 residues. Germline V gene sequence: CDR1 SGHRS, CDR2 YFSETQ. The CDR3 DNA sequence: TGCGCCAGCAGCCCCCAAGGGGGGGTCGCGAACACTGAAGCTTTCTTT. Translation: CASSPQGGVANTEAFF.

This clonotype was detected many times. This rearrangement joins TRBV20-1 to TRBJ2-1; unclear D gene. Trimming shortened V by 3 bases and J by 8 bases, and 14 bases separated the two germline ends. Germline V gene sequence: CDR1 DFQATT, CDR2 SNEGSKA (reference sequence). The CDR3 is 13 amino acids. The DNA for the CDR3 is TGCAGTGCTAGGATCTTAGTTAAGCATGAGCAGTTCTTC. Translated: CSARILVKHEQFF.

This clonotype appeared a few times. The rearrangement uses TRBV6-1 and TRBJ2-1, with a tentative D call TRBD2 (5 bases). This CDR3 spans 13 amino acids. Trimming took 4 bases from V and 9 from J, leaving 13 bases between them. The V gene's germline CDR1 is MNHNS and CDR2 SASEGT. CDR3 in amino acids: CASSGSSLIEQFF. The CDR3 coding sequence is TGTGCCAGCAGTGGGTCTAGCTTAATTGAGCAGTTCTTC.

CDR3: CAIHSGGADEQFF. The CDR3 bases are TGTGCCATCCATAGCGGGGGGGCGGATGAGCAGTTCTTC. This sequence joins TRBV10-3 and TRBJ2-1; TRBD2 agrees at 11 bases. With 8 bases clipped from V and 8 bases from J, the junction kept 5 bases outside the gene matches. CDR3 length: 13 amino acids. In germline, CDR1 is ENHRY, CDR2 SYGVKD.

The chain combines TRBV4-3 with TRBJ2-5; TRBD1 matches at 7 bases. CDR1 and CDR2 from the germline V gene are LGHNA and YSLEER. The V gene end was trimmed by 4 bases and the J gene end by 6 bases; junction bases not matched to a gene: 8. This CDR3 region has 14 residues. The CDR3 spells CASSPRQGVKTQYF. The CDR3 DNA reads TGCGCCAGCAGCCCCCGACAGGGAGTAAAGACCCAGTACTTC.